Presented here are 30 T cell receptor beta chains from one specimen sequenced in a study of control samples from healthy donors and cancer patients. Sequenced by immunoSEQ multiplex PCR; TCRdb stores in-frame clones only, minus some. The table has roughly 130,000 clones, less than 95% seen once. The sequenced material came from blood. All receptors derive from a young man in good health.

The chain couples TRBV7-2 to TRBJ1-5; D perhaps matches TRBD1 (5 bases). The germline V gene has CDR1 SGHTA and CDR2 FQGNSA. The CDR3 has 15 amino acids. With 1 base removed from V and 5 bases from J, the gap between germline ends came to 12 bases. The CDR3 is CASSLGWTPDQPQHF. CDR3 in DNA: TGTGCCAGCAGCTTAGGATGGACACCAGATCAGCCCCAGCATTTT.

The CDR3 DNA is TGCGCCAGCAGTGCATCCGGGACTAGCGGGCCCCCGAACACCGGGGAGCTGTTTTTT. Its protein is CASSASGTSGPPNTGELFF. The rearrangement joins TRBV10-1 to TRBJ2-2, with 12 nucleotides matching TRBD2. Germline lookup yields CDR1 WNHNN and CDR2 SYGVQD (reference sequence). The junction had 9 bases not matched to a gene; V was cut back by 4 bases and J by 0 bases. The CDR3 consists of 19 residues.

Written as DNA, the CDR3 is TGTGCCAGCAGCTTCCTACAGGGGAGTGGTTCACCCCTCCACTTT. Translation: CASSFLQGSGSPLHF. The V gene is TRBV7-8, the J gene TRBJ1-6, with 7 bases that match TRBD1. Germline V gives CDR1 SGHVS, CDR2 FQNEAQ. The CDR3 has 15 residues. The V segment lost 3 bases and the J segment 9 bases; nucleotides outside the gene matches: 8.

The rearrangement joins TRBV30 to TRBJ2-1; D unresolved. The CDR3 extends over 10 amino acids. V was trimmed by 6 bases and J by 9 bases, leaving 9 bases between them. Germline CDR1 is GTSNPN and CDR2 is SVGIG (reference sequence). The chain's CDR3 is CACPGSEQFF. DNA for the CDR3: TGTGCCTGCCCGGGCTCTGAGCAGTTCTTC.

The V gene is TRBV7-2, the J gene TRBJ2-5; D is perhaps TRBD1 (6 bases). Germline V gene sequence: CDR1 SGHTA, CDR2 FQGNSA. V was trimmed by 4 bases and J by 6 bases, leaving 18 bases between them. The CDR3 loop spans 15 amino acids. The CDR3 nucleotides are TGTGCCAGCAGCTCCATGCTCACAGGGCGGCAGACCCAGTACTTC. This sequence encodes CASSSMLTGRQTQYF.

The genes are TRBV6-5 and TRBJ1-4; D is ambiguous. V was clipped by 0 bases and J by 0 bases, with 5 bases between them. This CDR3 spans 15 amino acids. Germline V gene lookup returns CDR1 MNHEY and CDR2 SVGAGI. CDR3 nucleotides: TGTGCCAGCAGTTACTCGATTGCAACTAATGAAAAACTGTTTTTT. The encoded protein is CASSYSIATNEKLFF.

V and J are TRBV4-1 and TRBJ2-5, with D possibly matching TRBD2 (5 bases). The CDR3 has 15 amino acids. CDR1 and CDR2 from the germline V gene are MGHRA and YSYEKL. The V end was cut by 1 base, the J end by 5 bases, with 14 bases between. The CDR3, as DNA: TGCGCCAGCAGCCAAGGGACGAGGGTAGAGGAGACCCAGTACTTC. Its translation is CASSQGTRVEETQYF.

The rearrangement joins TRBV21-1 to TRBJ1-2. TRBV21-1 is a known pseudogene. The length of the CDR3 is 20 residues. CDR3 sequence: CASSTPERERTDDSNYGYTF. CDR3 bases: TGTGCCAGCAGCACCCCCGAAAGAGAAAGGACGGACGACTCTAACTATGGCTACACCTTC.

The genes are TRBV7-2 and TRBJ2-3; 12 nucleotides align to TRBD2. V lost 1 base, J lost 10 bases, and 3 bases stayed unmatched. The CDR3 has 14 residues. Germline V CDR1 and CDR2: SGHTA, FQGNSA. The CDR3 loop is CASSLGLAGGSQYF. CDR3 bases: TGTGCCAGCAGCTTAGGTCTAGCGGGGGGGTCGCAGTATTTT.

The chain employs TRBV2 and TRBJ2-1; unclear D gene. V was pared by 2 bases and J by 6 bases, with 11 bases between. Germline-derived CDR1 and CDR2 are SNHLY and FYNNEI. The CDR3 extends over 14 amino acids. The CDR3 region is CASSEMGSGNEQFF. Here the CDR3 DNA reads TGTGCCAGCAGTGAAATGGGTAGTGGCAATGAGCAGTTCTTC.

The CDR3 coding sequence is TGCGCCAGCAGCTCGGGGACAGGCCTCTCCTACAATGAGCAGTTCTTC. It encodes CASSSGTGLSYNEQFF. The chain is built from TRBV5-1 and TRBJ2-1, with 8 bases fitting TRBD1. The CDR3 spans 16 residues. Per the germline V gene, CDR1 is SGHRS and CDR2 is YFSETQ. The junction had 5 bases not matched to a gene; V was cut back by 3 bases and J by 0 bases.

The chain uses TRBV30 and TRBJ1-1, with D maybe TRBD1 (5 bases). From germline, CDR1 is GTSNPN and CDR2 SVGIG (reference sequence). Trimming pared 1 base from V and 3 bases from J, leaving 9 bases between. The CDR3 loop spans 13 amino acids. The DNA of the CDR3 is TGTGCCTGGAGTGCAGGGTCCCACACTGAAGCTTTCTTT. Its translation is CAWSAGSHTEAFF.

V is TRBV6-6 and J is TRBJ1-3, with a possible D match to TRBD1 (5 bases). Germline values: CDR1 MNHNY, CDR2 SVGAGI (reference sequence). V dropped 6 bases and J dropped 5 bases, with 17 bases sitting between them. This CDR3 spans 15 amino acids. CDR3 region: CASRTLGGPRNTIYF. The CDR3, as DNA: TGTGCCAGCAGGACTTTGGGGGGTCCCAGAAACACCATATATTTT.

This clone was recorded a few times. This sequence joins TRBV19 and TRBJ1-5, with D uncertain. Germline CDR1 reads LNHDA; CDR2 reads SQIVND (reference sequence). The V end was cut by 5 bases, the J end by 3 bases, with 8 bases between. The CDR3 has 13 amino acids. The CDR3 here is CASSATYNQPQHF. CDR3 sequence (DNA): TGTGCCAGTAGTGCCACCTACAATCAGCCCCAGCATTTT.

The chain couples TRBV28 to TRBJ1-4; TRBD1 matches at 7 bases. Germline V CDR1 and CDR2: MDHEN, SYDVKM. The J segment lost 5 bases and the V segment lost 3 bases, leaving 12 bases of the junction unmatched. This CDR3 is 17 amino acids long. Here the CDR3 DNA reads TGTGCCAGCAGTTTTCCCCTGGACAGGTCATCGAATGAAAAACTGTTTTTT. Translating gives CASSFPLDRSSNEKLFF.

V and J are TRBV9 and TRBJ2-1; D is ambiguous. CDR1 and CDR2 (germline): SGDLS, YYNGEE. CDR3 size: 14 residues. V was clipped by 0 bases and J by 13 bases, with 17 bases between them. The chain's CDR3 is CASSVGLVTAVQFF. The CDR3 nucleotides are TGTGCCAGCAGCGTAGGCCTAGTAACTGCTGTACAGTTCTTC.

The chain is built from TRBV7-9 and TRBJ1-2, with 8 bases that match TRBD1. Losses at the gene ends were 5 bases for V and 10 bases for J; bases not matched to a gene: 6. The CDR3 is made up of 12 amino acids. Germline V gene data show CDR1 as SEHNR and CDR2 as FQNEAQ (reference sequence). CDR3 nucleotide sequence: TGTGCCAGCAGCGCGGACAGGGAGGTCTACACCTTC. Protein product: CASSADREVYTF.

The CDR3 DNA reads TGTGCCAGCAGTTCGCTAGCGGGCCTCACCTACGAGCAGTACTTC. The encoded protein is CASSSLAGLTYEQYF. This rearrangement joins TRBV28 to TRBJ2-7; 8 bases line up with TRBD2. The germline gives CDR1 MDHEN, CDR2 SYDVKM. This CDR3 has 15 amino acids. The junction had 7 bases not matched to a gene; V was cut back by 4 bases and J by 2 bases.

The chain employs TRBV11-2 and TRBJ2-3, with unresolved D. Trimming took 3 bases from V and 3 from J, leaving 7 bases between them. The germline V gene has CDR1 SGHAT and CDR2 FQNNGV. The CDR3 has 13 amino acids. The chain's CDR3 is CASSFSWTDTQYF. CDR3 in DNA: TGTGCCAGCAGCTTCTCTTGGACAGATACGCAGTATTTT.

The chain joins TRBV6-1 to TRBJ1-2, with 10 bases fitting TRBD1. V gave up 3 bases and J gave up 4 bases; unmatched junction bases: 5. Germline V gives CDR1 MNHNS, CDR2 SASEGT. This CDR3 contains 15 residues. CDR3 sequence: CASSDDRGRFYGYTF. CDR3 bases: TGTGCCAGCAGTGATGACAGGGGGCGATTCTATGGCTACACCTTC.

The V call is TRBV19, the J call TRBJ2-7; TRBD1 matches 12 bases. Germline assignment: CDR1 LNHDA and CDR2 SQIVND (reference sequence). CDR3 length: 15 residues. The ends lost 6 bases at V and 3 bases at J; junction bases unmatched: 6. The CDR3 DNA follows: TGTGCCAGTAGCCACCGGGACAGGGGGCGCTACGAGCAGTACTTC. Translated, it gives CASSHRDRGRYEQYF.

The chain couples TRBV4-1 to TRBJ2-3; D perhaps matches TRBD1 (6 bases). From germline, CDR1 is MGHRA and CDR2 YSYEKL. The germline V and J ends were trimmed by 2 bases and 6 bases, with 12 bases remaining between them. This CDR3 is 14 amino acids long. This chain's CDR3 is CASSQQGPPDTQYF. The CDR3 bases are TGCGCCAGCAGCCAACAGGGGCCCCCCGATACGCAGTATTTT.

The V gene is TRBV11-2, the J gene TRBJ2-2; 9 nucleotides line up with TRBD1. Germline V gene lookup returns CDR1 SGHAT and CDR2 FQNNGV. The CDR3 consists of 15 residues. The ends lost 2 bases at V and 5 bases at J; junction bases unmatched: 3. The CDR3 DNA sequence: TGTGCCAGCAGCTTAACAGGGGGCGTAACCGGGGAGCTGTTTTTT. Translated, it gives CASSLTGGVTGELFF.

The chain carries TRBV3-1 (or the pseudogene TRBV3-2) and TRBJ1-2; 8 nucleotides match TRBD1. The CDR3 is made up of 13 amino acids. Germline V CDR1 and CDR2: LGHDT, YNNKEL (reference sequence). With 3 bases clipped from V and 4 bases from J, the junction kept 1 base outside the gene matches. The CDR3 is CASSHGQGYGYTF. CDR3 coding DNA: TGTGCCAGCAGCCATGGACAGGGCTATGGCTACACCTTC.

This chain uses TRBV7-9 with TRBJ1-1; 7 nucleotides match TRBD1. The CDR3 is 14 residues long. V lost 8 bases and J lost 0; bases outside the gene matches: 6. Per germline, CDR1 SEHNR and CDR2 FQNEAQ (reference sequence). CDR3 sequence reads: CASSKGQMNTEAFF. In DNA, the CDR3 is TGTGCCAGCTCAAAGGGACAGATGAACACTGAAGCTTTCTTT.

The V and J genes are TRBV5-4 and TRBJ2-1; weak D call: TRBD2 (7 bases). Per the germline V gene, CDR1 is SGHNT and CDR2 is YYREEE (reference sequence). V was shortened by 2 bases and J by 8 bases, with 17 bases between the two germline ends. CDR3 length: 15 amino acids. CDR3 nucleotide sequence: TGTGCCAGCAGCTTAGGGCAGGGAGGGGGTTATGAGCAGTTCTTC. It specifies CASSLGQGGGYEQFF.

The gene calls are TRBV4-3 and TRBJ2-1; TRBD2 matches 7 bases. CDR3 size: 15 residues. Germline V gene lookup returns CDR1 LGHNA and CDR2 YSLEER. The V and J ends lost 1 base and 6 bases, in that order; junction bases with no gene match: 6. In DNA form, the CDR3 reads TGCGCCAGCAGCCAAGGGGGGGGTATCAGCAATGAGCAGTTCTTC. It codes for CASSQGGGISNEQFF.

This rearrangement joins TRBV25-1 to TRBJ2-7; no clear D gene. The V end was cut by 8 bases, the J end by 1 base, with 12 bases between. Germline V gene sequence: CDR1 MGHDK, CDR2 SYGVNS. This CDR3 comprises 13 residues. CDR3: CASHRPGSYEQYF. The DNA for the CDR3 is TGTGCCAGCCACCGCCCGGGTTCCTACGAGCAGTACTTC.

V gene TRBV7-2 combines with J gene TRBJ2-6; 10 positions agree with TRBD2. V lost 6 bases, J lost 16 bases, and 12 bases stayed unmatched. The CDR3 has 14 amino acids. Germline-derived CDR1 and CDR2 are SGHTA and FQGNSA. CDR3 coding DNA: TGTGCCAGCAGTCTTCTAGCGGGGGCCTCCCTGCTGACTTTC. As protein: CASSLLAGASLLTF.

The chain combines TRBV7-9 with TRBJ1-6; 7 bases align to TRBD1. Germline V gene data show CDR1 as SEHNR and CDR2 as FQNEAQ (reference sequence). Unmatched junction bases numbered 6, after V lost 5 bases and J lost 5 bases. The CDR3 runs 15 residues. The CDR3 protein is CASSQGQSNNSPLHF. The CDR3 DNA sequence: TGTGCCAGCAGCCAGGGACAGTCGAATAATTCACCCCTCCACTTT. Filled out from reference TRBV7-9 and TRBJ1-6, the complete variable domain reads DTGVSQNPRHKITKRGQNVTFRCDPISEHNRLYWYRQTLGQGPEFLTYFQNEAQLEKSRLLSDRFSAERPKGSFSTLEIQRTEQGDSAMYLCASSQGQSNNSPLHFGNGTRLTVT.